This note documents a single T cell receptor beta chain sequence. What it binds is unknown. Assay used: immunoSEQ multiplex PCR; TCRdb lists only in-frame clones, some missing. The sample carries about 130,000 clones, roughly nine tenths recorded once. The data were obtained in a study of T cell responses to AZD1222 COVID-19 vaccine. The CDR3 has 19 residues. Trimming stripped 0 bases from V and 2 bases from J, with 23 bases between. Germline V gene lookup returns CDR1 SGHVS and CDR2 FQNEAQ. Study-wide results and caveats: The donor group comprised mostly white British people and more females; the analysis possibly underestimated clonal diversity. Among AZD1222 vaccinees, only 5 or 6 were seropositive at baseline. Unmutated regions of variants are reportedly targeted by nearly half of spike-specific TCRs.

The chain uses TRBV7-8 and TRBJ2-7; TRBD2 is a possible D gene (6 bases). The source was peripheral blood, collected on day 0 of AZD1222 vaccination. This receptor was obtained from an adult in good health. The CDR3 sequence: CASSLAVTGRKANPYEQYF. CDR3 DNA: TGTGCCAGCAGCTTAGCGGTAACCGGGAGAAAGGCAAATCCCTACGAGCAGTACTTC.